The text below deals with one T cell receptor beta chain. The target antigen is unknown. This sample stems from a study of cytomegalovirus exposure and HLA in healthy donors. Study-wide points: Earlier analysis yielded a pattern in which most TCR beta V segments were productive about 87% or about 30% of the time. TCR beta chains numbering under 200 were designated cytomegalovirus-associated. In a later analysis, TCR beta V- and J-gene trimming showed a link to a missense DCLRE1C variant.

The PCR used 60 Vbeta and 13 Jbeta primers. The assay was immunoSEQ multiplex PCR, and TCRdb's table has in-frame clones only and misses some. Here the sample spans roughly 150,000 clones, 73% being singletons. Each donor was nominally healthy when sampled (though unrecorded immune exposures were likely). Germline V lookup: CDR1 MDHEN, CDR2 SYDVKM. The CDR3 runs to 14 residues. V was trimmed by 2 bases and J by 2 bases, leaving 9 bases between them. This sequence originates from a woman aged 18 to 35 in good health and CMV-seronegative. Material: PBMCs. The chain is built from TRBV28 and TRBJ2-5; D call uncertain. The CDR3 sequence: CASSLEREQETQYF. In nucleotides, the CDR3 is TGTGCCAGCAGTTTAGAACGAGAGCAAGAGACCCAGTACTTC.